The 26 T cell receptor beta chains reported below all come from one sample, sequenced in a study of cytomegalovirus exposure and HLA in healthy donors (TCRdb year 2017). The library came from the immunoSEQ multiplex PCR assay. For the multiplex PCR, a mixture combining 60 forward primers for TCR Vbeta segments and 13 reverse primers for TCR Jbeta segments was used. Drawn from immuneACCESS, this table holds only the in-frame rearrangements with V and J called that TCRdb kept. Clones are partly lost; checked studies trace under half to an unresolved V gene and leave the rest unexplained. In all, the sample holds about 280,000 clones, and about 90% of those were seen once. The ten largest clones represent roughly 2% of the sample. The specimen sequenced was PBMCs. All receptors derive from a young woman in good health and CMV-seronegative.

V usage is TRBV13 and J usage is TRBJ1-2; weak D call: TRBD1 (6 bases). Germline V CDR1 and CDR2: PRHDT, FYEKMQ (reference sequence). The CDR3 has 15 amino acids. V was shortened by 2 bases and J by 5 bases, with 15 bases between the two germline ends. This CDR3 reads CASSLLQGVEYGYTF. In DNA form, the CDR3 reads TGTGCCAGCAGCTTACTACAGGGAGTAGAGTATGGCTACACCTTC.

For the CDR3, the DNA is TGCGCCAGCAGACAAGGGACAGGGCTGGGGACTGAAGCTTTCTTT. Its translation is CASRQGTGLGTEAFF. J is TRBJ1-1 and V is TRBV5-1; 9 nucleotides align to TRBD1. The CDR3 spans 15 residues. Germline V gene sequence: CDR1 SGHRS, CDR2 YFSETQ. V shed 5 bases and J 5 bases; nucleotides not matched to a gene: 10.

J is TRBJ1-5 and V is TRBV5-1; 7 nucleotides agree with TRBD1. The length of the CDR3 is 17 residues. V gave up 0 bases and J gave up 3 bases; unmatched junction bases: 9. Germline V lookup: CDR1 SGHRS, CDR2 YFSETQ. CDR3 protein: CASSLGYGDSYNQPQHF. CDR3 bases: TGCGCCAGCAGCTTGGGGTATGGGGACAGCTACAATCAGCCCCAGCATTTT. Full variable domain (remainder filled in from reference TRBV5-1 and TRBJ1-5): KAGVTQTPRYLIKTRGQQVTLSCSPISGHRSVSWYQQTPGQGLQFLFEYFSETQRNKGNFPGRFSGRQFSNSRSEMNVSTLELGDSALYLCASSLGYGDSYNQPQHFGDGTRLSIL.

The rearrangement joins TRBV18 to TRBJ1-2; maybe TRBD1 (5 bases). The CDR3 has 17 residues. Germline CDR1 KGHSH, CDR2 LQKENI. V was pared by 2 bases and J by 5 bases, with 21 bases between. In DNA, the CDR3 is TGTGCCAGCTCACCAATATCTAGCAACGTCGGGGGATATGGCTACACCTTC. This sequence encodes CASSPISSNVGGYGYTF.

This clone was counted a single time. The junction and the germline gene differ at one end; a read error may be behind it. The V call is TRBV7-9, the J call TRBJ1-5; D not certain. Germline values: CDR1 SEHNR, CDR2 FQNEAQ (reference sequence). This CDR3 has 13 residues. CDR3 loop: CSSSFREDQPQHF. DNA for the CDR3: TGTTCCAGCAGCTTTCGAGAGGATCAGCCCCAGCATTTT. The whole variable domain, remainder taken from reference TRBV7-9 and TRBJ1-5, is DTGVSQNPRHKITKRGQNVTFRCDPISEHNRLYWYRQTLGQGPEFLTYFQNEAQLEKSRLLSDRFSAERPKGSFSTLEIQRTEQGDSAMYLCSSSFREDQPQHFGDGTRLSIL.

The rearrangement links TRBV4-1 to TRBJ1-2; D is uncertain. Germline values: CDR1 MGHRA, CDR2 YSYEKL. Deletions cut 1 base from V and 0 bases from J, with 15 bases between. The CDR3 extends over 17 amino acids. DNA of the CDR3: TGCGCCAGCAGCCAAGCCCTGAAGCGGAGAACTAACTATGGCTACACCTTC. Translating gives CASSQALKRRTNYGYTF.

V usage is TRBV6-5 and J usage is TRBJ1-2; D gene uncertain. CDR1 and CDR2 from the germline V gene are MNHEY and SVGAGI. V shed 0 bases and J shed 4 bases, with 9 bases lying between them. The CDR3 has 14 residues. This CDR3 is CASSYSRQIYGYTF. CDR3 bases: TGTGCCAGCAGTTACTCTCGCCAGATCTATGGCTACACCTTC.

The CDR3 sequence: CASSRDRSPYEQYF. In DNA form, the CDR3 reads TGTGCCAGCAGTAGGGACAGGTCCCCCTACGAGCAGTACTTC. V gene TRBV2 combines with J gene TRBJ2-7; 8 positions agree with TRBD1. V lost 5 bases and J lost 2; bases outside the gene matches: 5. Per germline, CDR1 SNHLY and CDR2 FYNNEI. CDR3 length equals 14 residues.

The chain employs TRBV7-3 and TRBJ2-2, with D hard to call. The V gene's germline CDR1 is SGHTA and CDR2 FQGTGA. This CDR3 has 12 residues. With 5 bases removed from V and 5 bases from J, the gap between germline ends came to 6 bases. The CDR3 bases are TGTGCCAGCAGCCCCCAAACCGGGGAGCTGTTTTTT. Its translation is CASSPQTGELFF.

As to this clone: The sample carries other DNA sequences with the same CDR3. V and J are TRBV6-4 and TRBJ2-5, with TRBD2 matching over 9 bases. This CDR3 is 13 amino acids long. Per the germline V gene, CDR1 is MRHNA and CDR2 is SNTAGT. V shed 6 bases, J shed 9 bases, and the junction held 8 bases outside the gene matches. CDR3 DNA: TGTGCCAGCAGCGAAGCTAGCGGGGCCCCCCAGTACTTC. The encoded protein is CASSEASGAPQYF.

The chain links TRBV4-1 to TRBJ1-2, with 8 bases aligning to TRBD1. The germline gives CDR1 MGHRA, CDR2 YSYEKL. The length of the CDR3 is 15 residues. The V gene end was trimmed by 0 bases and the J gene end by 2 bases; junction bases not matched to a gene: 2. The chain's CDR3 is CASSQDQGANYGYTF. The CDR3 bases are TGCGCCAGCAGCCAAGATCAGGGGGCGAACTATGGCTACACCTTC.

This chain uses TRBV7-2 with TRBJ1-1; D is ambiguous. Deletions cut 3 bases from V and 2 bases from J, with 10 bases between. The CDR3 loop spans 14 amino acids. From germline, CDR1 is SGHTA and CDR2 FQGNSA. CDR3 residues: CASSFRGRNTEAFF. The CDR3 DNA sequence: TGTGCCAGCAGCTTTCGTGGGAGAAACACTGAAGCTTTCTTT.

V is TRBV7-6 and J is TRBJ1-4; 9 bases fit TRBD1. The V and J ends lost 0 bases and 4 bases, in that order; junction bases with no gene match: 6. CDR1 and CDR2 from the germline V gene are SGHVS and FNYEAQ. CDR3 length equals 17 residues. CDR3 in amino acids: CASSLADRGTVNEKLFF. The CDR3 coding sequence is TGTGCCAGCAGCTTAGCGGACAGGGGAACGGTTAATGAAAAACTGTTTTTT.

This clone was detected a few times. The chain's CDR3 is CACHRLITEAFF. The CDR3 bases are TGTGCCTGCCACAGGTTAATAACTGAAGCTTTCTTT. The chain employs TRBV30 and TRBJ1-1; perhaps TRBD1 as D (5 bases). V was clipped by 6 bases and J by 5 bases, with 13 bases between them. Per germline, CDR1 GTSNPN and CDR2 SVGIG (reference sequence). The CDR3 length is 12 residues.

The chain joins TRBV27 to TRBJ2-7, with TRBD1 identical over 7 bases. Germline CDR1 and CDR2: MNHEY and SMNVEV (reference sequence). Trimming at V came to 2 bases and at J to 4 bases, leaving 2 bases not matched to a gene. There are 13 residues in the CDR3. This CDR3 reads CASSLGRGYEQYF. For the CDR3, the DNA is TGTGCCAGCAGTTTAGGCAGGGGGTACGAGCAGTACTTC.

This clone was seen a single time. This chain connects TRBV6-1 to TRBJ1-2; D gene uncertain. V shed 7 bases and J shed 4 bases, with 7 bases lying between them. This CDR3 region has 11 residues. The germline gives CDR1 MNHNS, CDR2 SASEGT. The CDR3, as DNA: TGTGCCAGCACCCTCTCCTATGGCTACACCTTC. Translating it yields CASTLSYGYTF.

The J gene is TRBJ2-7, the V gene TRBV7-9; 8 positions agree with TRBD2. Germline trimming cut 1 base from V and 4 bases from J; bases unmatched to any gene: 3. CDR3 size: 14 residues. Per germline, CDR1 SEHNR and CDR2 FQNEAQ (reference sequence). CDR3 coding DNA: TGTGCCAGCAGCTTAGTAGCGGGGCTATACGAGCAGTACTTC. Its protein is CASSLVAGLYEQYF.

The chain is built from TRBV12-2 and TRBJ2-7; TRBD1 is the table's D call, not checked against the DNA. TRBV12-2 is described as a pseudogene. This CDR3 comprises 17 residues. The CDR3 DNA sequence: TGTGCAAGTCGCTTCGAGGAGGACAGGGGGTTAGGGTACGAGCAGTACTTC. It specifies CASRFEEDRGLGYEQYF.

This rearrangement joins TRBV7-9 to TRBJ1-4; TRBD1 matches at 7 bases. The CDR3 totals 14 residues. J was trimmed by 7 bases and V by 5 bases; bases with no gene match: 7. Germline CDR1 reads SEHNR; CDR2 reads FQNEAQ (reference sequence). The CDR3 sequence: CASSNRQGFEKLFF. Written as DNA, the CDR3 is TGTGCCAGCAGCAACCGACAGGGTTTTGAAAAACTGTTTTTT.

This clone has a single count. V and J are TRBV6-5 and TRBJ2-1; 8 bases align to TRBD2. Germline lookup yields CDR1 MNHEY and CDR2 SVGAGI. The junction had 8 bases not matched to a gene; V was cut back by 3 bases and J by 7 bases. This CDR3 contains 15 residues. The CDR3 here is CASSYVRGGLNEQFF. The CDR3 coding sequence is TGTGCCAGCAGTTATGTCCGGGGGGGCCTGAATGAGCAGTTCTTC.

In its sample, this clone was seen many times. CDR3 in amino acids: CASRGQGLSEAFF. CDR3 coding DNA: TGTGCCAGCAGAGGACAGGGGTTGTCTGAAGCTTTCTTT. The chain links TRBV7-9 to TRBJ1-1, with TRBD1 matching 9 bases. CDR1 and CDR2 from the germline V gene are SEHNR and FQNEAQ (reference sequence). CDR3 length equals 13 residues. Unmatched junction bases numbered 5, after V lost 6 bases and J lost 6 bases.

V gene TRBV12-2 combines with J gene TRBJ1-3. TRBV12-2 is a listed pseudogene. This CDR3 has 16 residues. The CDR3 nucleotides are TGTGCAAGTCGCTTTTTTGGGGGGGCAGTTGGAAACACCATATATTTT. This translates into CASRFFGGAVGNTIYF.

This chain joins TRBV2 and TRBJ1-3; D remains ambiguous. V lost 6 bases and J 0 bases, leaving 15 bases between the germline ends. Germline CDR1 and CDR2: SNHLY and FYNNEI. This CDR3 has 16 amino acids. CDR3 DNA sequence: TGTGCCAGCAGCCTTTATGACGGGGACTCTGGAAACACCATATATTTT. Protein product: CASSLYDGDSGNTIYF.

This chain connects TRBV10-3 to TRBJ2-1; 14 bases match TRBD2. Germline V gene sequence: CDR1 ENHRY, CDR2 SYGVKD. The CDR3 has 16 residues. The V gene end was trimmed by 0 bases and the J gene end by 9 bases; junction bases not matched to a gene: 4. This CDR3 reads CAISESTSGGAGEQFF. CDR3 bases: TGTGCCATCAGTGAGTCGACTAGCGGGGGGGCGGGTGAGCAGTTCTTC.

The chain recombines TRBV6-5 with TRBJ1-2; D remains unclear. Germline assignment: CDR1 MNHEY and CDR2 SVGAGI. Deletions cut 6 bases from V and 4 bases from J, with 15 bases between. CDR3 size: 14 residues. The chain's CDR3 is CASRPLGYGYGYTF. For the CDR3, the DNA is TGTGCCAGCAGACCACTTGGTTATGGCTATGGCTACACCTTC.

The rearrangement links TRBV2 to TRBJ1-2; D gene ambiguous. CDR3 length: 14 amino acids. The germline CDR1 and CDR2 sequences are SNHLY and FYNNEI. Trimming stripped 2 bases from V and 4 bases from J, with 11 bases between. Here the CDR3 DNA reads TGTGCCAGCAGTGAACTGAGGGAAAGCTATGGCTACACCTTC. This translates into CASSELRESYGYTF.